The clone carrying this TCR beta chain was recorded many times. Compared with germline, one end of the junction differs, possibly owing to a read error. This entry comes from a study of HIV-infected children after antiretroviral therapy interruption. The sample's treatment: PENTA 11 planned treatment interruption arm or continuous ART arm. A 3' RACE protocol on RNA, with unique molecular identifiers, produced the TCR library. TCRdb analysed the 3' RACE reads with MiXCR anew, one entry per CDR3 protein. The sample carries more than 75,000 distinct CDR3 sequences, about 7.2% recorded once. The CDR3 covers 13 residues. CDR1 and CDR2 from the germline V gene are LNHDA and SQIVND (reference sequence).

The gene calls are TRBV19 and TRBJ2-7; D is possibly TRBD2 (7 bases). The input for sequencing was CD45RA+ CD4+ T cells from PBMCs, pooled from several time points, taken from a donor given antiretroviral therapy, either interrupted or continuous. Described subset: naive CD4+ CD45RA+ CD45RO- T cells. This sequence was found in a pool of human donors with HIV. CDR3 region: CASSTGGAPEQYF. As DNA, the CDR3 is TGTGCCAGCAGTACTGGGGGGGCGCCTGAACAGTACTTC. The full variable domain, rest sourced from reference TRBV19 and TRBJ2-7, is DGGITQSPKYLFRKEGQNVTLSCEQNLNHDAMYWYRQDPGQGLRLIYYSQIVNDFQKGDIAEGYSVSREKKESFPLTVTSAQKNPTAFYLCASSTGGAPEQYFGPGTRLTVT.